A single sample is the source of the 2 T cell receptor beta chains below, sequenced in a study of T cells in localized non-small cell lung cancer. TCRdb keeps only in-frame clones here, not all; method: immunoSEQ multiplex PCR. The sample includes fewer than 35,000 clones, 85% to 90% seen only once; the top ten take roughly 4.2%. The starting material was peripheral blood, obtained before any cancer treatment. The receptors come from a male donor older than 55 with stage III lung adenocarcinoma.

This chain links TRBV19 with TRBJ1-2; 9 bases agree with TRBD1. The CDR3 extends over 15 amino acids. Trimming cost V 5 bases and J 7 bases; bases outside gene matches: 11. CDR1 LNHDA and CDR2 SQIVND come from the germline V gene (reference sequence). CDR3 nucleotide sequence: TGTGCCAGTAGTCTCGTGTCCGGGACAGGGTTTGGCTACACCTTC. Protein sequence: CASSLVSGTGFGYTF.

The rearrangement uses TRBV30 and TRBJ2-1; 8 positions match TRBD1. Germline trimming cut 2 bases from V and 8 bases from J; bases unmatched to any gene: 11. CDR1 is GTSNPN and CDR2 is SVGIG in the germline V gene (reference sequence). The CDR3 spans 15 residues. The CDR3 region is CAWSRTSDRGHEQFF. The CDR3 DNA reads TGTGCCTGGAGTCGGACTTCCGACAGGGGTCATGAGCAGTTCTTC. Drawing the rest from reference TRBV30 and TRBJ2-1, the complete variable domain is SQTIHQWPATLVQPVGSPLSLECTVEGTSNPNLYWYRQAAGRGLQLLFYSVGIGQISSEVPQNLSASRPQDRQFILSSKKLLLSDSGFYLCAWSRTSDRGHEQFFGPGTRLTVL.